In its sample, the clone carrying this T cell receptor (beta chain) was seen a few times. Its antigen is unknown. Per germline, CDR1 SGHVS and CDR2 FQNEAQ. The CDR3 loop spans 13 amino acids. Trimming cost V 1 base and J 3 bases, with 3 bases left between them. This entry is derived from a study of post-analysis software for immune sequencing data. For the study at large: Recorded disease courses covered relapsing-remitting, secondary progressive and progressive-relapsing multiple sclerosis. Some patients had no subtype annotation. The study's findings and limits: In patients, about 5 TRBV segments were more frequent than in controls, with TRBV5-6, TRBV5-1 and TRBV20-1 among them. By F measure, samples from a shared preparation batch strongly co-clustered. For normalized Chao1 diversity, multiple sclerosis patients scored significantly lower than controls did.

Unique molecular identifiers were built into the TCR beta cDNA libraries. Roughly 500,000 cDNA molecules were obtained from roughly 1 to 10 million T cells. TCRdb re-called the PCR reads with MiXCR, one entry per CDR3 protein. The profile shows roughly 600,000 distinct CDR3 sequences, around 47% of them singletons. The chain is built from TRBV7-8 and TRBJ2-2; no reliable D call. The receptor comes from a girl between 10 and 17 years old with multiple sclerosis. Sequenced material: blood. The CDR3 reads CASSLGHTGELFF. CDR3 DNA: TGTGCCAGCAGCTTAGGACACACCGGGGAGCTGTTTTTT.